Following are 26 T cell receptor beta chains from one sample sequenced in a study of glioma-infiltrating T cells. Using RNA template, CDR3s of TCR alpha and beta were amplified with iRepertoire arm-PCR. TCRdb redid the calling of the multiplex PCR reads with MiXCR, one entry per CDR3 protein. The sample shows some 90,000 distinct CDR3 sequences, approximately 39% of them seen only once. Sequenced: glioma tissue, nonneoplastic brain tissue, or PBMCs (not recorded which). All receptors derive from a human donor with low-grade glioma or glioblastoma, undergoing nonglioma brain surgery, or in good health (not recorded which).

Comments on this clonotype: A read error may account for a junction end that differs from germline. The chain links TRBV18 to TRBJ1-1; 8 nucleotides align to TRBD1. CDR3 length equals 14 residues. The germline V gene has CDR1 KGHSH and CDR2 LQKENI. CDR3 loop: CAGSPQGVNTEAFF. The CDR3 nucleotides are TGTGCCGGCTCACCACAGGGGGTGAACACAGAAGCTTTCTTT.

This clonotype was detected ten times or more. This may be a read error, as it is one base from a much larger clone. The chain carries TRBV6-2 or TRBV6-3 and TRBJ1-1; D remains ambiguous. Per germline, CDR1 MNHEY and CDR2 SVGEGT. Trimming took 7 bases from V and 0 from J, leaving 12 bases between them. The CDR3 runs 14 residues. CDR3 protein: CASNQPTVNTEAFF. As DNA, the CDR3 is TGTGCCAGCAATCAGCCCACGGTGAACACTGAAGCTTTCTTT.

This clonotype was detected many times. This chain uses TRBV27 with TRBJ2-7, with D hard to call. CDR3 length equals 14 residues. In germline, CDR1 is MNHEY, CDR2 SMNVEV (reference sequence). V was pared by 5 bases and J by 5 bases, with 16 bases between. The CDR3 loop is CASSPITFQDEQYF. CDR3 coding DNA: TGTGCCAGCAGTCCCATAACCTTCCAGGACGAGCAGTACTTC.

In its sample, this clonotype was seen many times. V and J are TRBV15 and TRBJ2-5; 9 bases fit TRBD2. J gave up 2 bases and V 3 bases, and 4 bases lay outside the gene matches. This CDR3 region has 15 residues. CDR1 is LNHNV and CDR2 is YYDKDF in the germline V gene (reference sequence). The CDR3 region is CATSRGAGGQETQYF. The CDR3, as DNA: TGTGCCACCAGCAGGGGAGCGGGGGGACAAGAGACCCAGTACTTC.

Regarding this clonotype: As the CDR3 is not closed by the conserved phenylalanine or tryptophan, this likely results from a read error. This chain uses TRBV20-1 with TRBJ1-2, with TRBD1 matching over 7 bases. V dropped 4 bases and J dropped 4; count of bases not matched to a gene: 12. Germline V gives CDR1 DFQATT, CDR2 SNEGSKA (reference sequence). The CDR3 length is 15 residues. In nucleotides, the CDR3 is TGCAGTGCTACTAAGACAGGGTGGAATAGCTATGGCTACACCCTC. It translates to CSATKTGWNSYGYTL.

This clonotype was observed at least ten times. The V call is TRBV11-2, the J call TRBJ2-5; D remains unclear. The germline V and J ends were trimmed by 0 bases and 3 bases, with 5 bases remaining between them. CDR3 length: 13 amino acids. The germline CDR1 and CDR2 sequences are SGHAT and FQNNGV. The CDR3 loop reads CASSLEGKETQYF. As DNA, the CDR3 is TGTGCCAGCAGCTTAGAAGGAAAAGAGACCCAGTACTTC.

As regards this clonotype: Since a much larger clone is just one base distant, this may be a read error. This rearrangement joins TRBV7-6 to TRBJ2-3; 16 bases map to TRBD2. Losses at the gene ends were 5 bases for V and 4 bases for J; bases not matched to a gene: 6. CDR1 and CDR2 (germline): SGHVS, FNYEAQ. The CDR3 has 17 residues. The CDR3 DNA follows: TGTGCCAGCAGCACCGGGACTAGCGGGAGGGCCCCAGATACGCAGTATTTT. This translates into CASSTGTSGRAPDTQYF. Drawing the rest from reference TRBV7-6 and TRBJ2-3, the complete variable domain is GAGVSQSPRYKVTKRGQDVALRCDPISGHVSLYWYRQALGQGPEFLTYFNYEAQQDKSGLPNDRFSAERPEGSISTLTIQRTEQRDSAMYRCASSTGTSGRAPDTQYFGPGTRLTVL.

Ten or more counts support this clonotype. The rearrangement joins TRBV4-3 to TRBJ1-2, with D hard to call. This CDR3 contains 15 residues. V shed 1 base and J shed 6 bases, with 15 bases lying between them. CDR1 is LGHNA and CDR2 is YSLEER in the germline V gene. CDR3 loop: CASSQGQSRPDGYTF. CDR3 DNA sequence: TGCGCCAGCAGCCAAGGCCAGTCACGGCCGGATGGCTACACCTTC.

This clonotype was detected many times. V gene TRBV6-2 or TRBV6-3 combines with J gene TRBJ1-5, with D maybe TRBD1 (6 bases). The CDR3 has 13 residues. Germline CDR1 and CDR2: MNHEY and SVGEGT. Between the trimmed V and J ends, which lost 7 bases and 5 bases, there was a span of 12 bases. The chain's CDR3 is CASNDRRDQPQHF. DNA for the CDR3: TGTGCCAGCAACGACAGGAGGGATCAGCCCCAGCATTTT.

A note on this clonotype: A much bigger clone sits one base away, suggesting this may be a read error. This rearrangement joins TRBV4-2 to TRBJ2-1, with 9 bases identical to TRBD1. V lost 6 bases, J lost 5 bases, and 8 bases stayed unmatched. Germline V gene data show CDR1 as LGHNA and CDR2 as YNFKEQ. CDR3 length: 15 amino acids. CDR3 DNA sequence: TGTGCCAGCAGATTAGCCGGGACAGGGAACAATGAGCAGTTCTTC. Amino acid sequence: CASRLAGTGNNEQFF.

V and J are TRBV6-1 and TRBJ2-1, with a tentative D call TRBD2 (6 bases). The CDR3 loop spans 15 amino acids. V was trimmed by 6 bases and J by 6 bases, leaving 18 bases between them. Germline CDR1 reads MNHNS; CDR2 reads SASEGT. The DNA of the CDR3 is TGTGCCAGCAGGTCACTAACGGGAGTAGGCAATGAGCAGTTCTTC. Its protein product is CASRSLTGVGNEQFF.

This clonotype was recorded many times. This chain joins TRBV18 and TRBJ2-5; D tentatively fits TRBD1 or TRBD2 (5 bases each). Trimming removed 1 base at V and 0 bases at J, with 9 bases between. CDR1 and CDR2 from the germline V gene are KGHSH and LQKENI. This CDR3 is 15 amino acids long. The CDR3: CASSPRRGDQETQYF. In DNA, the CDR3 is TGTGCCAGCTCACCACGACGAGGGGACCAAGAGACCCAGTACTTC.

Comment on this clonotype: One base away lies a much larger clone, so this may be a sequencing read error. The chain has TRBV29-1 and TRBJ2-3; tentative D call: TRBD1 (5 bases). The V gene's germline CDR1 is SQVTM and CDR2 ANQGSEA. V dropped 7 bases and J dropped 8 bases, with 16 bases sitting between them. CDR3 length: 12 amino acids. The CDR3 DNA reads as TGCAGCGCTGACATGGGGCAGGGTACGCAGTATTTT. Residues: CSADMGQGTQYF.

To note about this clonotype: The junction does not match germline at one end; this may be a read error. The chain has TRBV12-3 or TRBV12-4 and TRBJ2-1, with 11 nucleotides matching TRBD2. The CDR3 is 16 residues long. CDR3 residues: CASCTLLAGGYNERFF. The CDR3 DNA reads as TGTGCCAGCTGTACCCTTCTAGCGGGAGGCTACAATGAGCGGTTCTTC.

This clonotype was detected ten times or more. V and J are TRBV20-1 and TRBJ1-2, with D maybe TRBD1 (5 bases). Trimming cost V 1 base and J 6 bases, with 12 bases left between them. In germline, CDR1 is DFQATT, CDR2 SNEGSKA (reference sequence). The CDR3 runs 13 residues. CDR3 sequence reads: CSARAEGRHGYTF. The CDR3 region has the DNA TGCAGTGCTAGAGCGGAGGGGAGGCATGGCTACACCTTC.

Comment on this clonotype: Germline and junction disagree at one end, which may indicate a read error. The chain combines TRBV20-1 with TRBJ1-5; D is possibly TRBD1 (5 bases). This CDR3 has 14 residues. Germline CDR1 and CDR2: DFQATT and SNEGSKA (reference sequence). The CDR3 DNA is TGCAGTGCTAGAAGATCCGGACAAAATCAGCCCCAGGATTTT. Translated: CSARRSGQNQPQDF.

This clonotype was seen many times. V usage is TRBV7-3 and J usage is TRBJ2-3; TRBD2 matches at 8 bases. From germline, CDR1 is SGHTA and CDR2 FQGTGA. The CDR3 consists of 13 residues. The junction had 2 bases not matched to a gene; V was cut back by 3 bases and J by 6 bases. The CDR3 coding sequence is TGTGCCAGCAGCTTGCGGGGGGCGGATACGCAGTATTTT. Translation gives CASSLRGADTQYF.

A single count supports this clonotype. Mismatch with germline at one junction end may stem from a read error. CDR3 sequence: CAGSMDGWSPLHF. DNA for the CDR3: TGTGCCGGCAGCATGGATGGTTGGTCACCCCTCCACTTT. V usage is TRBV7-3 and J usage is TRBJ1-6; D not certain. This CDR3 contains 13 residues. The germline V gene encodes CDR1 SGHTA and CDR2 FQGTGA.

This clonotype was detected a few times. The V gene is TRBV5-6, the J gene TRBJ2-5; weak D call: TRBD1 (5 bases). The length of the CDR3 is 14 residues. Germline CDR1 SGHDT, CDR2 YYEEEE. The ends were cut back, 0 bases at V and 5 bases at J, with 11 bases in the middle. CDR3 DNA: TGTGCCAGCAGCTTGGATATCAGGGCGGAGACCCAGTACTTC. This codes for CASSLDIRAETQYF.

Ten or more counts support this clonotype. The chain is built from TRBV7-3 and TRBJ2-1; TRBD2 agrees at 13 bases. Germline CDR1 SGHTA, CDR2 FQGTGA. J was trimmed by 8 bases and V by 5 bases; bases with no gene match: 3. There are 14 residues in the CDR3. The chain's CDR3 is CASSTSGRDYEQFF. Here the CDR3 DNA reads TGTGCCAGCAGCACTAGCGGGAGGGATTATGAGCAGTTCTTC.

The rearrangement joins TRBV28 to TRBJ2-3, with 9 positions matching TRBD2. Germline V gene sequence: CDR1 MDHEN, CDR2 SYDVKM. After removal of 2 bases from V and 12 bases from J, the junction contained 18 bases not matched to a gene. The CDR3 runs to 17 residues. CDR3 in DNA: TGTGCCAGCAGTTTAGTACCAGCGGGAGGATTGGGAGAGACCCAGTATTTT. Translating it yields CASSLVPAGGLGETQYF.

This clonotype was detected a few times. A single base separates this from a much larger clone, so it may be a read error. V usage is TRBV19 and J usage is TRBJ1-2; D is ambiguous. Germline loops: CDR1 LNHDA, CDR2 SQIVND (reference sequence). The CDR3 sequence is 14 residues long. CDR3 in amino acids: CASIPRAANYGYAF. DNA of the CDR3: TGTGCCAGTATTCCCCGGGCCGCAAACTATGGCTACGCCTTC.

In this sample, this clonotype turned up many times. CDR3 sequence reads: CASNLAGSTDTQYF. The CDR3 DNA reads as TGTGCCAGTAATCTAGCGGGGAGCACAGATACGCAGTATTTT. The chain joins TRBV19 to TRBJ2-3; 9 nucleotides align to TRBD2. The CDR3 has 14 amino acids. The junction had 2 bases not matched to a gene; V was cut back by 7 bases and J by 0 bases. Germline V lookup: CDR1 LNHDA, CDR2 SQIVND (reference sequence).

The chain recombines TRBV12-3 or TRBV12-4 with TRBJ1-3; perhaps TRBD1 as D (6 bases). The CDR3 consists of 15 residues. Trimming took 5 bases from V and 8 from J, leaving 19 bases between them. The CDR3 spells CASSRDGRGGDTIYF. Written as DNA, the CDR3 is TGTGCCAGCAGTCGAGACGGAAGAGGGGGAGACACCATATATTTT.

Concerning this clonotype itself: A much larger clone lies one base from this, so it may be a read error. The chain joins TRBV18 to TRBJ1-1, with a tentative D call TRBD1 (6 bases). The CDR3 covers 16 residues. The V and J ends lost 3 bases and 4 bases respectively, with 18 bases between them. Germline values: CDR1 KGHSH, CDR2 LQKENI. CDR3 in amino acids: CASSPTLGGRGTEAFF. The CDR3 coding sequence is TGTGCCAGCTCACCGACTCTCGGGGGCAGAGGCACTGAAGCTTTCTTT.

This clonotype occurred many times. The rearrangement joins TRBV6-1 to TRBJ2-7; TRBD1 matches 8 bases. The V and J ends lost 5 bases and 2 bases, in that order; junction bases with no gene match: 5. Per germline, CDR1 MNHNS and CDR2 SASEGT. This CDR3 has 14 residues. The CDR3 loop reads CASSFRDRTYEQYF. CDR3 in DNA: TGTGCCAGCAGTTTCCGGGACAGGACCTACGAGCAGTACTTC.